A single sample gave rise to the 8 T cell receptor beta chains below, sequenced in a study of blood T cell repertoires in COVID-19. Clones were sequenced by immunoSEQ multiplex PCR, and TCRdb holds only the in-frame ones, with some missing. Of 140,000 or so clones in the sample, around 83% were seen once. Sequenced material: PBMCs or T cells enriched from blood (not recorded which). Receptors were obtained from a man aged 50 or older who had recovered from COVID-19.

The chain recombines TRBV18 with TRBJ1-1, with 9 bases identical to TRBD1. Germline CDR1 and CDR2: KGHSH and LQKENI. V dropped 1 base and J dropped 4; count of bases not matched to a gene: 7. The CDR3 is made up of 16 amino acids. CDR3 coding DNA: TGTGCCAGCTCACCACAGGCGGGACAGGGTAGCACTGAAGCTTTCTTT. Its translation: CASSPQAGQGSTEAFF.

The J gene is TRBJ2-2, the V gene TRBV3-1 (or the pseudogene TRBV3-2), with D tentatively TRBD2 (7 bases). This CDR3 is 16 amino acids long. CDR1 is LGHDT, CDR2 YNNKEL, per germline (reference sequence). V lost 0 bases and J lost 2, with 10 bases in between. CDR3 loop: CASSQDGGANTGELFF. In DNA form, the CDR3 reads TGTGCCAGCAGCCAAGATGGGGGGGCAAACACCGGGGAGCTGTTTTTT.

The CDR3 region is CASSDVEASQPQHF. DNA of the CDR3: TGTGCCAGCAGTGATGTGGAGGCCAGCCAGCCCCAGCATTTT. V gene TRBV6-1 combines with J gene TRBJ1-5; D unresolved. The CDR3 consists of 14 residues. V lost 3 bases to trimming and J lost 7 bases, with 13 bases between them. CDR1 is MNHNS and CDR2 is SASEGT in the germline V gene.

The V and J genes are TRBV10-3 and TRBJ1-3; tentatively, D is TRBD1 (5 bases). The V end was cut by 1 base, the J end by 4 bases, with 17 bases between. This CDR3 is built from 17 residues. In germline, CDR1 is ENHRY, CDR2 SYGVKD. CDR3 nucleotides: TGTGCCATCAGTGAGTACCAGGGAGGTTTAGGAGGAAACACCATATATTTT. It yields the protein CAISEYQGGLGGNTIYF.

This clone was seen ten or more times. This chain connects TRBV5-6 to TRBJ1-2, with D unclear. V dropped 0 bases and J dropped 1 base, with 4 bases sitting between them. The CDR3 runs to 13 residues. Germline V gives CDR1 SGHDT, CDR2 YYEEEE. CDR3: CASSLVSNYGYTF. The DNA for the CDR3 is TGTGCCAGCAGCTTGGTCAGTAACTATGGCTACACCTTC.

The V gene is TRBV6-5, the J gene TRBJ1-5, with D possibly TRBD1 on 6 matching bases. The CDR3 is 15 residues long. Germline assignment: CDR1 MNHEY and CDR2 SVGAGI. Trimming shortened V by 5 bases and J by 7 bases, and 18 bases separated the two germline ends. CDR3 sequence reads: CASSPYRQARQPQHF. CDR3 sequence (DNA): TGTGCCAGCAGTCCTTACAGACAGGCTCGGCAGCCCCAGCATTTT.

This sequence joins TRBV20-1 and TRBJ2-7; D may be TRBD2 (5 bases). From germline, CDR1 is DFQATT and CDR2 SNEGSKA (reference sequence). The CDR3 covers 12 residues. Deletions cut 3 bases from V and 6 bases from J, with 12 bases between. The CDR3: CSASVGVGEQYF. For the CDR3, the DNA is TGCAGTGCTAGTGTGGGAGTCGGCGAGCAGTACTTC.

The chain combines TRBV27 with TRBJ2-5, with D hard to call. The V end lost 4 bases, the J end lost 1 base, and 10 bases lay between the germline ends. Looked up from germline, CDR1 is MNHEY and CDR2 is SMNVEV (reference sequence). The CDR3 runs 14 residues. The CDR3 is CASSSRVFQETQYF. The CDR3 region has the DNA TGTGCCAGCAGTTCCCGGGTTTTCCAAGAGACCCAGTACTTC.